Included here is one T cell receptor (beta chain) sequence, with context. What it recognizes is unknown. This sample is part of a study of T cells after posttransplantation cyclophosphamide. Overall study findings and caveats: Recipient CMV seropositivity and CMV reactivation strongly tracked TRB clonality.

Clones were sequenced by immunoSEQ multiplex PCR, and TCRdb holds only the in-frame ones, with some missing. Among about 15,000 clones listed, 76% were seen once. The germline gives CDR1 SGDLS, CDR2 YYNGEE. The CDR3 sequence is 15 residues long. V was pared by 2 bases and J by 4 bases, with 8 bases of the junction left unmatched. The clonotype was recovered from a man aged 50 to 60. V and J are TRBV9 and TRBJ2-5; 7 positions match TRBD2. Sample: memory CD4+ T cells sorted from PBMCs. This CDR3 is CASSVGEGLSETQYF. CDR3 coding DNA: TGTGCCAGCAGCGTCGGGGAGGGACTTTCAGAGACCCAGTACTTC. The variable domain in full, completed from reference TRBV9 and TRBJ2-5, reads DSGVTQTPKHLITATGQRVTLRCSPRSGDLSVYWYQQSLDQGLQFLIQYYNGEERAKGNILERFSAQQFPDLHSELNLSSLELGDSALYFCASSVGEGLSETQYFGPGTRLLVL.